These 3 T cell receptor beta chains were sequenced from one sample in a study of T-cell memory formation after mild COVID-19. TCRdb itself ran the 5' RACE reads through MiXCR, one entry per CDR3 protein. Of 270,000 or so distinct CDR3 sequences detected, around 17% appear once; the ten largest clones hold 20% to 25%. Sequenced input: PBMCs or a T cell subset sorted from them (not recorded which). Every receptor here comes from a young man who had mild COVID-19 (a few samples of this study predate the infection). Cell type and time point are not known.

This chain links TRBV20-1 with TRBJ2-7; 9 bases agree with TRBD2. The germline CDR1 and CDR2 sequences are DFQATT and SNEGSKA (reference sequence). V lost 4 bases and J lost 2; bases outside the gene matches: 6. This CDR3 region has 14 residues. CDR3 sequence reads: CSAKGSGSTYEQYV. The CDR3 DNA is TGCAGTGCTAAGGGTAGCGGGAGCACCTACGAGCAGTACGTC.

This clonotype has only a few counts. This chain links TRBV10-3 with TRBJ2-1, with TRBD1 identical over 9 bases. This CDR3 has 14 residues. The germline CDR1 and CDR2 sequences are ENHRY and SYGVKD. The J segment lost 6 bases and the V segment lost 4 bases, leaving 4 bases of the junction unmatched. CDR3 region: CAISGGQGSNEQFF. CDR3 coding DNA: TGTGCCATCAGTGGGGGACAGGGTAGCAATGAGCAGTTCTTC.

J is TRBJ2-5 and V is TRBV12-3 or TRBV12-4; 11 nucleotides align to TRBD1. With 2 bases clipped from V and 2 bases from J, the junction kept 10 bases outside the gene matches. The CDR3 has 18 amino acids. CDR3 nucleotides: TGTGCCAGCAGTTTAAAGGGGACCGGGACAGGGGGTCAAGAGACCCAGTACTTC. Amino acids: CASSLKGTGTGGQETQYF.